This T cell receptor beta chain was sequenced for a study of OX40 agonist ivuxolimab in advanced cancers. Study-wide background: Intravenous ivuxolimab at 0.01 to 10 mg/kg was given to patients every 2 weeks.

Looked up from germline, CDR1 is MGHRA and CDR2 is YSYEKL. The V end was cut by 5 bases, the J end by 2 bases, with 10 bases between. The CDR3 loop spans 14 amino acids. The assay was immunoSEQ multiplex PCR, and TCRdb's table has in-frame clones only and misses some. The sample shows tens of thousands of clones, roughly nine tenths of them seen only once. The sample holds one count of this clone. This rearrangement joins TRBV4-1 to TRBJ1-5; the D gene is possibly TRBD1 (5 bases). This sample comprised CD4+ or CD8+ T cells sorted from blood, obtained in a trial of the OX40 agonist ivuxolimab. The origin of this receptor is an adult with an advanced solid tumor such as melanoma, head and neck, liver or kidney cancer. The CDR3 here is CASSRDGGNQPQHF. CDR3 nucleotide sequence: TGCGCCAGCAGCAGGGACGGTGGCAATCAGCCCCAGCATTTT.